The sequence of this TCR beta chain was determined in a study of Graves' ophthalmopathy and Graves' hyperthyroidism. Study context: Prior to any treatment, peripheral blood was collected at the time of initial diagnosis.

Ophthalmopathy-affected donors exhibited moderate-to-severe activity, CAS ≥3, NOSPECS ≥4, and duration under 3 months. Exclusion applied to patients with other autoimmune diseases, uncontrolled infections, pregnancy or lactation. RNA transcripts were the source from which TCR beta CDR3 regions were amplified. The authors performed first-round RT-PCR with HTBI primers and then a second-round multiplex PCR. MiXCR, applied by TCRdb to the multiplex PCR reads, yields one record per CDR3 protein. The sample contains around 470,000 distinct CDR3 sequences, roughly an eighth of which appear only once. Study conclusions and caveats: With a specificity of about 73% and a sensitivity of over 65%, the model predicted ophthalmopathy progression.

The CDR3 is 14 residues long. The V gene's germline CDR1 is MNHNS and CDR2 SASEGT. The V and J ends lost 5 bases and 4 bases, in that order; junction bases with no gene match: 6. This clonotype appeared many times. Its target is unknown. The sample taken for sequencing was blood. The sequence came from a woman under 40 with Graves' ophthalmopathy. V usage is TRBV6-1 and J usage is TRBJ1-1, with 8 positions matching TRBD1. In DNA, the CDR3 is TGTGCCAGCAGTAAACAGGGGGTCGTCACTGAAGCTTTCTTT. It codes for CASSKQGVVTEAFF.